This T cell receptor (beta chain) was documented in a study of T cells in Graves' hyperthyroidism and ophthalmopathy. It was considered stable Graves' hyperthyroidism when ophthalmopathy did not progress within 18 months. Patients aged 18 to 65 with hyperthyroidism were newly diagnosed, with duration under 2 months. This clonotype has ten or more counts. The V end was cut by 8 bases, the J end by 2 bases, with 18 bases between. Germline V gene sequence: CDR1 SNHLY, CDR2 FYNNEI. CDR3 length equals 15 residues. Amplification targeted TCR beta CDR3 regions from RNA transcripts. The HTBI set primed first-round TCR CDR3 RT-PCR. TCRdb ran MiXCR on the multiplex PCR reads and lists one entry per CDR3 protein. In the table there are hundreds of thousands of distinct CDR3 sequences, approximately 20% of which are singletons.

The chain has TRBV2 and TRBJ2-5; D might be TRBD1 or TRBD2, each matching 5 bases. Sequenced input: blood. This TCR derives from a woman between 18 and 29 years old with Graves' hyperthyroidism. CDR3 sequence (DNA): TGTGCCAGCGAGGCGAGGGGAATGGTTCAAGAGACCCAGTACTTC. This codes for CASEARGMVQETQYF. Together with reference TRBV2 and TRBJ2-5, the CDR3 gives the full variable domain: EPEVTQTPSHQVTQMGQEVILRCVPISNHLYFYWYRQILGQKVEFLVSFYNNEISEKSEIFDDQFSVERPDGSNFTLKIRSTKLEDSAMYFCASEARGMVQETQYFGPGTRLLVL.